The 8 T cell receptor beta chains below were found in one sample sequenced in a study of blood T cell repertoires in COVID-19. Generated by immunoSEQ multiplex PCR, the TCRdb table keeps only in-frame clones and is missing some. The sample lists 95,000 to 150,000 clones, 85% to 90% occurring once. Sequencing was done on a sample of peripheral blood. The receptors were sampled from a woman aged 60 to 75 with COVID-19, enrolled during active disease.

This clone was seen ten or more times. The chain combines TRBV19 with TRBJ1-1; 9 bases agree with TRBD1. The CDR3 has 14 residues. Germline assignment: CDR1 LNHDA and CDR2 SQIVND (reference sequence). Unmatched junction bases numbered 3, after V lost 4 bases and J lost 3 bases. DNA of the CDR3: TGTGCCAGTAGTACAACAGGGGGCGACACTGAAGCTTTCTTT. Amino acid sequence: CASSTTGGDTEAFF.

This rearrangement joins TRBV21-1 to TRBJ2-6; the tabulated D call, TRBD1, remains unverified against the DNA. TRBV21-1 is shown as a pseudogene. This CDR3 is built from 17 residues. The DNA for the CDR3 is TGTGCCAGCAGCTATGCCGGGACAGGGTTTGGGGCCAACGTCCTGACTTTC. It codes for CASSYAGTGFGANVLTF.

J is TRBJ1-3 and V is TRBV11-2, with D perhaps matching TRBD1 (6 bases). Trimming took 5 bases from V and 4 from J, leaving 15 bases between them. The germline V gene has CDR1 SGHAT and CDR2 FQNNGV. The CDR3 covers 15 residues. The CDR3 is CASSVNGGSGNTIYF. In DNA form, the CDR3 reads TGTGCCAGCAGCGTTAATGGGGGCTCGGGAAACACCATATATTTT.

The chain uses TRBV7-3 and TRBJ2-3; no definite D call. The CDR3 is 15 amino acids. Germline values: CDR1 SGHTA, CDR2 FQGTGA. The V gene lost 4 bases and the J gene lost 2 bases, with 13 bases spanning the gap. The CDR3 DNA sequence: TGTGCCAGCAGCTCCCGAACTACACCCACAGATACGCAGTATTTT. This translates into CASSSRTTPTDTQYF.

This rearrangement joins TRBV9 to TRBJ1-3; TRBD1 matches 8 bases. Losses at the gene ends were 4 bases for V and 4 bases for J; bases not matched to a gene: 10. The germline CDR1 and CDR2 sequences are SGDLS and YYNGEE. The CDR3 has 16 residues. The CDR3 coding sequence is TGTGCCAGCAGCATGAGGCAGGGGGCGGAAGGAAACACCATATATTTT. Translated: CASSMRQGAEGNTIYF.

The chain carries TRBV7-9 and TRBJ2-5; 9 bases agree with TRBD1. V dropped 5 bases and J dropped 3; count of bases not matched to a gene: 10. The CDR3 runs to 16 residues. The V gene's germline CDR1 is SEHNR and CDR2 FQNEAQ (reference sequence). CDR3 bases: TGTGCCAGCAGCCCCGGACGGACAGGGGACAAAGAGACCCAGTACTTC. As protein: CASSPGRTGDKETQYF.

There are a few counts of this clone. The rearrangement uses TRBV4-1 and TRBJ2-7, with 11 bases identical to TRBD2. V lost 5 bases to trimming and J lost 7 bases; unmatched junction nucleotides: 10. Germline CDR1 is MGHRA and CDR2 is YSYEKL. The CDR3 sequence is 15 residues long. CDR3 protein: CASSGHLAGGQEQYF. In DNA form, the CDR3 reads TGCGCCAGCAGCGGTCATTTAGCGGGGGGGCAAGAGCAGTACTTC.

The gene calls are TRBV6-2 or TRBV6-3 and TRBJ2-6, with TRBD2 as a possible D gene (6 bases). The CDR3 consists of 16 residues. Germline loops: CDR1 MNHEY, CDR2 SVGEGT. The germline V and J ends were trimmed by 2 bases and 0 bases, with 8 bases remaining between them. The CDR3 sequence is CASSYGTVSGANVLTF. DNA for the CDR3: TGTGCCAGCAGTTACGGGACTGTCTCTGGGGCCAACGTCCTGACTTTC.